A selection of T cell receptor beta chains follows, all from one sample in a study of identical twins. MiXCR, applied by TCRdb to the 5' RACE reads, yields one record per CDR3 protein. The table has around 200,000 distinct CDR3 sequences, around a tenth seen once. The sequenced sample was memory (CD45RO+) T cells sorted from blood. The receptors stem from a woman between 18 and 30 years old in good health. Each CDR3 is given with its conserved first and last residue. D genes are given only for firm matches. Clone size is shown for a subset of rows, as once, few, many or a class of expanded clone.

CASSLVGSGRPNEQFF	TGCGCCAGCAGCTTGGTCGGTAGCGGGAGACCTAATGAGCAGTTCTTC	TRBD2	few	TRBJ2-1	TRBV5-1
CSILNNEQFF	TGCAGTATTCTGAACAATGAGCAGTTCTTC	-	once	TRBJ2-1	TRBV20-1
CATSDYRDGNTDTQYF	TGTGCCACCAGTGATTACCGGGACGGAAACACAGATACGCAGTATTTT	-	many	TRBJ2-3	TRBV24-1
CASSQDHGGGYNFEQYF	TGCGCCAGCAGCCAAGATCATGGAGGGGGCTATAACTTCGAGCAGTACTTC	-	-	TRBJ2-7	TRBV4-3
CASSGTGAWNGYTF	TGTGCCAGCAGTGGGACAGGGGCCTGGAATGGCTACACCTTC	TRBD1	few	TRBJ1-2	TRBV2
CASRDTPGQGSF	TGTGCCAGCAGGGACACACCGGGACAGGGTTCGTTC	TRBD1	-	TRBJ2-7	TRBV2
CSVEGLAKNIQYF	TGCAGCGTTGAGGGACTAGCCAAAAACATTCAGTACTTC	-	few	TRBJ2-4	TRBV29-1
CSASRQMKLYNEQFF	TGCAGTGCTAGTCGGCAGATGAAACTTTACAATGAGCAGTTCTTC	-	many	TRBJ2-1	TRBV20-1
CASKKARGRAAETQYF	TGTGCCAGTAAGAAAGCCAGAGGGAGGGCCGCTGAGACCCAGTACTTC	TRBD2	many	TRBJ2-5	TRBV12-3/TRBV12-4
CASSLDGPIYGYTF	TGTGCCAGCAGCTTAGATGGACCTATCTATGGCTACACCTTC	-	few	TRBJ1-2	TRBV7-2
CAIGRASSYEQYF	TGTGCCATCGGGAGGGCAAGCTCCTACGAGCAGTACTTC	TRBD2	many	TRBJ2-7	TRBV10-3
CASSLGGFMRFF	TGTGCCAGCAGTTTAGGAGGTTTTATGCGGTTCTTC	-	many	TRBJ2-1	TRBV12-3/TRBV12-4
CASSTQLAGAGDTQYF	TGTGCCAGCAGCACGCAACTAGCGGGAGCGGGAGATACGCAGTATTTT	TRBD2	few	TRBJ2-3	TRBV7-8
CASSPQGLPLHF	TGTGCCAGCAGCCCCCAAGGGCTCCCCCTCCACTTT	-	-	TRBJ1-6	TRBV7-9
CASSSKAGVTEAFF	TGTGCCAGCAGTTCAAAGGCAGGGGTCACTGAAGCTTTCTTT	-	few	TRBJ1-1	TRBV28
CASSPQTRHIQYF	TGTGCCAGCAGTCCGCAGACGAGGCACATTCAGTACTTC	-	few	TRBJ2-4	TRBV27
CASSPPALPETQYF	TGTGCCAGCTCACCACCGGCGCTTCCAGAGACCCAGTACTTC	-	few	TRBJ2-5	TRBV18
CASSRRGQETQYF	TGTGCCAGCAGCCGCAGGGGTCAAGAGACCCAGTACTTC	-	many	TRBJ2-5	TRBV13
CASSFSGLAASTDTQYF	TGTGCCAGCAGCTTCTCGGGACTAGCGGCTAGCACAGATACGCAGTATTTT	TRBD2	-	TRBJ2-3	TRBV5-6
CASSQPGLAGYTQYF	TGTGCCAGCAGCCAACCGGGACTAGCGGGTTATACGCAGTATTTT	TRBD2	few	TRBJ2-3	TRBV4-2
CASSHGRGTYNEQFF	TGTGCCAGCAGCCACGGGCGGGGGACCTACAATGAGCAGTTCTTC	TRBD2	-	TRBJ2-1	TRBV4-2
CASSLLDRGELFF	TGTGCCAGCAGCTTACTCGACCGAGGGGAGCTGTTTTTT	-	-	TRBJ2-2	TRBV7-3
CASRLGTTGELFF	TGTGCCAGCAGGCTAGGGACAACCGGGGAGCTGTTTTTT	-	few	TRBJ2-2	TRBV12-3/TRBV12-4
CASSLDSDQPQHF	TGCGCCAGCAGCTTGGATTCCGATCAGCCCCAGCATTTT	-	-	TRBJ1-5	TRBV5-1
CASSLSGGSGYTF	TGTGCCAGCAGTTTATCTGGCGGCTCAGGCTACACCTTC	-	few	TRBJ1-2	TRBV27
CSASGGRATTYEQYF	TGCAGTGCTAGCGGCGGGAGGGCCACGACCTACGAGCAGTACTTC	TRBD2	-	TRBJ2-7	TRBV20-1
CASSQTGDYSYEQYF	TGTGCCAGCAGTCAAACCGGGGACTATTCCTACGAGCAGTACTTC	TRBD2	few	TRBJ2-7	TRBV7-2
CSATTGQGANEQFF	TGCAGTGCGACAACGGGACAGGGGGCAAATGAGCAGTTCTTC	TRBD1	-	TRBJ2-1	TRBV20-1
CASSLEGTGQPQHF	TGCGCCAGCAGCTTGGAGGGAACCGGGCAGCCCCAGCATTTT	-	many	TRBJ1-5	TRBV5-1
CASSPSGSSGWSTGELFF	TGTGCCAGCAGCCCGTCGGGGAGCAGCGGATGGAGCACCGGGGAGCTGTTTTTT	-	-	TRBJ2-2	TRBV11-1
CASSPPLGELFF	TGTGCCAGCTCACCACCCCTCGGGGAGCTGTTTTTT	-	-	TRBJ2-2	TRBV18
CASSSGTVNSPLHF	TGTGCTAGCAGCTCCGGGACGGTTAATTCACCCCTCCACTTT	-	many	TRBJ1-6	TRBV7-7
CSASPSSTDTQYF	TGCAGTGCTAGTCCTTCTAGCACAGATACGCAGTATTTT	-	few	TRBJ2-3	TRBV20-1
CASSPGAVKGGLFF	TGTGCCAGCAGCCCGGGAGCAGTGAAGGGAGGGCTGTTTTTT	-	-	TRBJ2-2	TRBV5-4
CASSQGYREGETQYF	TGTGCCAGCAGCCAAGGCTACAGGGAGGGAGAGACCCAGTACTTC	-	-	TRBJ2-5	TRBV3-1
CATSKEVAWRPGSEQFF	TGTGCCACCTCCAAGGAGGTCGCGTGGAGACCTGGTAGTGAGCAGTTCTTC	-	-	TRBJ2-1	TRBV12-3/TRBV12-4